This T cell receptor (beta chain) was observed in a study of cytomegalovirus exposure and HLA in healthy donors. Across the study: Most genotyped donors, roughly 83% of fewer than 400, had Caucasian-associated genetic ancestry. The study's findings and limits: Researchers catalogued roughly 170 TCR beta chains as cytomegalovirus-associated. V- and J-gene trimming of TCR beta was linked (in a later analysis) to a missense DCLRE1C variant.

The study ran its PCR with 60 Vbeta and 13 Jbeta primers. Sequencing was performed with immunoSEQ multiplex PCR; in TCRdb, only in-frame clones are kept and a portion is missing. Of 150,000 to 200,000 clones in the sample, about four fifths were seen once. The V gene end was trimmed by 0 bases and the J gene end by 8 bases; junction bases not matched to a gene: 5. The CDR3 contains 15 residues. Germline CDR1 is SGHRS and CDR2 is YFSETQ. Points on this clone: The antigen remains unidentified.

The sequenced sample consisted of PBMCs. The chain carries TRBV5-1 and TRBJ2-1, with 10 bases fitting TRBD2. The clonotype was recovered from a boy between 10 and 17 years old in good health and CMV-seronegative. CDR3 residues: CASSLGGTSAHEQFF. CDR3 DNA sequence: TGCGCCAGCAGCTTGGGAGGGACTAGCGCACATGAGCAGTTCTTC.